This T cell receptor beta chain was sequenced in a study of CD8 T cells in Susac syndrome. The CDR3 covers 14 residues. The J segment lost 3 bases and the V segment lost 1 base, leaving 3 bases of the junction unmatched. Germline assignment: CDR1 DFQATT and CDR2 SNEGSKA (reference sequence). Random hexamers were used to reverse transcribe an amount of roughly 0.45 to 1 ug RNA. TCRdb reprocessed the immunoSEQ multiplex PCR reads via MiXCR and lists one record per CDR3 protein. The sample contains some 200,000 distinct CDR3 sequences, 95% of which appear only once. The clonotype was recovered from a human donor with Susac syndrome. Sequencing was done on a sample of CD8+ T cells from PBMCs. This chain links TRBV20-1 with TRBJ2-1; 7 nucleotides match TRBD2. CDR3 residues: CSARVERDYNEQFF. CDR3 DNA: TGCAGTGCTAGAGTTGAGCGGGACTACAATGAGCAGTTCTTC.